The 29 T cell receptor beta chains below come from one sample, sequenced in a study of regulatory T cells in long-lasting Graves disease. As for time point: newly diagnosed GD, antithyroid drugs for less than 3 months. The TCR library was made from RNA extracted from PBMCs. Combining iRepertoire HTBI primers with Arm-PCR of CDR3 regions, the authors built TCR beta libraries. MiXCR was run by TCRdb on the multiplex PCR reads, yielding one entry per CDR3 protein. The table includes 320,000 or so distinct CDR3 sequences, 18% detected once. Sequenced here: peripheral blood mononuclear cells (PBMCs), sampled at new diagnosis, from a patient treated with antithyroid drugs. The source of these receptors is a female donor with Graves disease.

V gene TRBV5-4 combines with J gene TRBJ2-7; the match to TRBD1 covers 7 bases. This CDR3 contains 13 residues. J lost 9 bases, V lost 4 bases, and 10 bases had no gene match. Per germline, CDR1 SGHNT and CDR2 YYREEE (reference sequence). This chain's CDR3 is CASSPEPQGVQYF. CDR3 nucleotides: TGTGCCAGCAGCCCCGAACCCCAGGGGGTGCAGTACTTC.

About this clonotype itself: With only one base between it and a far larger clone, this is likely a read error. The J gene is TRBJ2-3, the V gene TRBV30; the D is unclear. Per the germline V gene, CDR1 is GTSNPN and CDR2 is SVGIG (reference sequence). The CDR3 is 14 residues long. CDR3 in amino acids: CAWSSQPSINEQSF. The DNA of the CDR3 is TGTGCCTGGAGTAGCCAGCCGTCAATCAATGAGCAGTCCTTC.

This clonotype has only one observation. The J gene is TRBJ1-5, the V gene TRBV12-3 or TRBV12-4; the D is unclear. CDR3 length: 14 amino acids. Trimming removed 0 bases at V and 5 bases at J, with 8 bases between. The CDR3 is CASSLALSDQPQHF. The CDR3 DNA is TGTGCCAGCAGTTTAGCGCTCTCAGATCAGCCCCAGCATTTT.

There are many counts of this clonotype. The CDR3 bases are TGTGCCAGCAGGGGAGGTGCCCACAATGAGCAGTTCTTC. It is translated as CASRGGAHNEQFF. The V gene is TRBV2, the J gene TRBJ2-1, with D maybe TRBD2 (6 bases). The CDR3 contains 13 residues. Germline CDR1 is SNHLY and CDR2 is FYNNEI. The V gene lost 6 bases and the J gene lost 5 bases, with 11 bases spanning the gap.

This clonotype was counted at least ten times. This chain connects TRBV6-1 to TRBJ2-1; 9 bases match TRBD2. J lost 10 bases, V lost 7 bases, and 8 bases had no gene match. The CDR3 sequence is 13 residues long. Germline V gives CDR1 MNHNS, CDR2 SASEGT. CDR3 sequence (DNA): TGTGCCAGCAATCAGCGGGAGGTCGGGGAGCAGTTCTTC. It yields the protein CASNQREVGEQFF.

This clonotype showed up many times. The chain couples TRBV9 to TRBJ2-1, with 8 bases aligning to TRBD2. From germline, CDR1 is SGDLS and CDR2 YYNGEE. The CDR3 consists of 13 residues. With V trimmed by 0 bases and J by 7 bases, 0 bases remained unmatched. DNA of the CDR3: TGTGCCAGCAGCGTAGCGGGAGGGAATGAGCAGTTCTTC. Translating it yields CASSVAGGNEQFF.

This clonotype has at least ten counts. The J gene is TRBJ1-2, the V gene TRBV10-2, with D possibly being TRBD1 (5 bases). From germline, CDR1 is WSHSY and CDR2 SAAADI. CDR3 length: 12 amino acids. The V end lost 0 bases, the J end lost 6 bases, and 5 bases lay between the germline ends. As DNA, the CDR3 is TGCGCCAGCAGTGAGTCCAGGGATGGCTACACCTTC. Translating it yields CASSESRDGYTF.

This clonotype was counted ten times or more. The chain is built from TRBV24-1 and TRBJ2-1; no reliable D call. Germline assignment: CDR1 KGHDR and CDR2 SFDVKD. This CDR3 has 13 amino acids. Trimming cost V 3 bases and J 3 bases, with 5 bases left between them. The CDR3 DNA sequence: TGTGCCACCAGTGATGCCGACTACAATGAGCAGTTCTTC. As protein: CATSDADYNEQFF.

This chain connects TRBV2 to TRBJ1-2; no firm D call. This CDR3 region has 14 residues. CDR1 is SNHLY and CDR2 is FYNNEI in the germline V gene. V shed 2 bases and J shed 2 bases, with 9 bases lying between them. The CDR3 loop is CASSERTFNYGYTF. The CDR3 nucleotides read TGTGCCAGCAGTGAAAGGACGTTCAACTATGGCTACACCTTC. Complete variable domain (other parts from reference TRBV2 and TRBJ1-2): EPEVTQTPSHQVTQMGQEVILRCVPISNHLYFYWYRQILGQKVEFLVSFYNNEISEKSEIFDDQFSVERPDGSNFTLKIRSTKLEDSAMYFCASSERTFNYGYTFGSGTRLTVV.

This clonotype was observed at least ten times. This chain uses TRBV28 with TRBJ2-3; D call uncertain. Germline loops: CDR1 MDHEN, CDR2 SYDVKM. V dropped 6 bases and J dropped 1 base, with 11 bases sitting between them. The CDR3 runs to 14 residues. CDR3 residues: CASRAWGRTDTQYF. CDR3 in DNA: TGTGCCAGCAGGGCTTGGGGTCGCACAGATACGCAGTATTTT. Combining the CDR3 with reference TRBV28 and TRBJ2-3 gives the whole variable domain DVKVTQSSRYLVKRTGEKVFLECVQDMDHENMFWYRQDPGLGLRLIYFSYDVKMKEKGDIPEGYSVSREKKERFSLILESASTNQTSMYLCASRAWGRTDTQYFGPGTRLTVL.

This clonotype appeared many times. The CDR3 DNA sequence: TGTGCCAGCAGTTTCGGGCAGGACAGTCAGCCCCAGCATTTT. Translated: CASSFGQDSQPQHF. V usage is TRBV12-3 or TRBV12-4 and J usage is TRBJ1-5, with a weak D call TRBD1 (6 bases). Trimming took off 3 bases at V and 6 bases at J, with 12 bases between the two ends. CDR3 size: 14 residues.

The rearrangement links TRBV20-1 to TRBJ2-5, with 14 bases identical to TRBD2. This CDR3 comprises 17 residues. From germline, CDR1 is DFQATT and CDR2 SNEGSKA (reference sequence). The V and J ends lost 5 bases and 4 bases, in that order; junction bases with no gene match: 12. The CDR3 loop reads CSADTGLAGVVGETQYF. The CDR3 nucleotides read TGCAGTGCTGATACGGGACTAGCGGGAGTAGTTGGAGAGACCCAGTACTTC.

This clonotype has a count of ten or more. For the CDR3, the DNA is TGTGCCACTCGACAGGGCAAGAGCACTGAAGCTTTCTTT. It specifies CATRQGKSTEAFF. The chain is built from TRBV27 and TRBJ1-1; TRBD1 agrees at 7 bases. The CDR3 length is 13 residues. V lost 10 bases and J lost 4; bases outside the gene matches: 9. Germline V CDR1 and CDR2: MNHEY, SMNVEV (reference sequence).

The sample holds a few counts of this clonotype. The genes are TRBV27 and TRBJ2-1, with TRBD2 matching 8 bases. Germline V gene data show CDR1 as MNHEY and CDR2 as SMNVEV (reference sequence). The junction had 4 bases not matched to a gene; V was cut back by 4 bases and J by 2 bases. There are 15 residues in the CDR3. The CDR3 loop reads CASSWVSGTYNEQFF. CDR3 in DNA: TGTGCCAGCAGTTGGGTTAGCGGGACCTACAATGAGCAGTTCTTC.

This clonotype was seen many times. The chain has TRBV3-1 and TRBJ1-4, with 9 positions matching TRBD1. The germline V gene encodes CDR1 LGHDT and CDR2 YNNKEL (reference sequence). The length of the CDR3 is 14 residues. Germline trimming cut 4 bases from V and 5 bases from J; bases unmatched to any gene: 2. DNA of the CDR3: TGTGCCAGCAGCCGTGGGACAGGGAATGAAAAACTGTTTTTT. Encoded protein: CASSRGTGNEKLFF.

The chain has TRBV27 and TRBJ2-1; D is possibly TRBD1 (6 bases). Trimming left V 6 bases short and J 14 bases short, with 14 bases between. Germline CDR1 MNHEY, CDR2 SMNVEV (reference sequence). The CDR3 runs 11 residues. The CDR3 bases are TGTGCCAGCAGCCCCGGACAGCTTAAGTTCTTC. This translates into CASSPGQLKFF.

This clonotype was counted a few times. The V call is TRBV7-9, the J call TRBJ2-7; D remains unclear. CDR1 is SEHNR, CDR2 FQNEAQ, per germline (reference sequence). V lost 5 bases to trimming and J lost 8 bases, with 16 bases between them. The CDR3 runs to 13 residues. The CDR3 loop reads CASSTDGRRKQYF. The CDR3 DNA reads as TGTGCCAGCAGCACGGACGGACGAAGGAAGCAGTACTTC.

Many counts were recorded for this clonotype. V gene TRBV18 combines with J gene TRBJ2-7, with D tentatively TRBD1 (6 bases). Trimming shortened V by 2 bases and J by 2 bases, and 10 bases separated the two germline ends. CDR1 KGHSH and CDR2 LQKENI come from the germline V gene. CDR3 length equals 14 residues. The CDR3 protein is CASSPWTVTYEQYF. CDR3 bases: TGTGCCAGCTCACCATGGACAGTCACCTACGAGCAGTACTTC.

This clonotype showed up just a few times. The CDR3 is CASSVPGQGSGYTF. The CDR3 coding sequence is TGTGCCAGCAGTGTACCGGGACAGGGATCTGGCTACACCTTC. V usage is TRBV2 and J usage is TRBJ1-2; 9 positions agree with TRBD1. V trimming: 4 bases; J trimming: 7 bases; junction bases outside the gene matches: 7. Per germline, CDR1 SNHLY and CDR2 FYNNEI. This CDR3 comprises 14 residues.

The sample holds a few counts of this clonotype. The J gene is TRBJ2-5, the V gene TRBV20-1; 14 bases line up with TRBD2. The germline V gene encodes CDR1 DFQATT and CDR2 SNEGSKA (reference sequence). This CDR3 comprises 15 residues. Trimming cost V 1 base and J 4 bases; bases outside gene matches: 2. The CDR3 region has the DNA TGCAGTGCTAGAGTCGGACTAGCGGGAGGAGAGACCCAGTACTTC. It encodes CSARVGLAGGETQYF.

This clonotype appeared many times. The chain recombines TRBV27 with TRBJ2-7; TRBD2 agrees at 8 bases. Germline trimming cut 5 bases from V and 2 bases from J; bases unmatched to any gene: 8. Per germline, CDR1 MNHEY and CDR2 SMNVEV (reference sequence). The CDR3 totals 15 residues. The CDR3 region is CASSGYSGATYEQYF. In DNA, the CDR3 is TGTGCCAGCAGTGGTTATAGCGGGGCTACCTACGAGCAGTACTTC.

Many counts were recorded for this clonotype. This rearrangement joins TRBV30 to TRBJ2-7; D not resolved. Germline-derived CDR1 and CDR2 are GTSNPN and SVGIG (reference sequence). This CDR3 is 13 amino acids long. Trimming stripped 1 base from V and 0 bases from J, with 7 bases between. The DNA for the CDR3 is TGTGCCTGGAGTGGGCTGAGCTCCTACGAGCAGTACTTC. This translates into CAWSGLSSYEQYF.

This clonotype appeared once. V is TRBV7-3 and J is TRBJ2-7; 11 bases line up with TRBD2. CDR1 SGHTA and CDR2 FQGTGA come from the germline V gene. The CDR3 has 15 amino acids. The V and J ends lost 0 bases and 7 bases, in that order; junction bases with no gene match: 5. The CDR3 bases are TGTGCCAGCAGCTTAACGGGTAGCGGGAGGGCAGAGCAGTACTTC. Protein sequence: CASSLTGSGRAEQYF. Drawing the rest from reference TRBV7-3 and TRBJ2-7, the complete variable domain is GAGVSQTPSNKVTEKGKYVELRCDPISGHTALYWYRQSLGQGPEFLIYFQGTGAADDSGLPNDRFFAVRPEGSVSTLKIQRTERGDSAVYLCASSLTGSGRAEQYFGPGTRLTVT.

In this sample, this clonotype turned up many times. The genes are TRBV9 and TRBJ2-3; D gene uncertain. CDR3 length equals 15 residues. Per germline, CDR1 SGDLS and CDR2 YYNGEE. The V and J ends lost 0 bases and 1 base respectively, with 9 bases between them. The CDR3 nucleotides read TGTGCCAGCAGCGTAGAAGGCTTACGCACAGATACGCAGTATTTT. Residues: CASSVEGLRTDTQYF.

V gene TRBV2 combines with J gene TRBJ1-6; TRBD1 aligns across 7 bases. The CDR3 extends over 14 amino acids. Germline assignment: CDR1 SNHLY and CDR2 FYNNEI. Trimming at V came to 5 bases and at J to 11 bases, leaving 9 bases not matched to a gene. The CDR3 spells CASSTTGDSTPLHF. CDR3 sequence (DNA): TGTGCCAGCAGTACTACAGGGGATAGTACACCCCTCCACTTT.

This clonotype has a handful of counts. The chain employs TRBV28 and TRBJ2-1; weak D call: TRBD2 (6 bases). Trimming took 1 base from V and 9 from J, leaving 13 bases between them. CDR1 is MDHEN and CDR2 is SYDVKM in the germline V gene. There are 14 residues in the CDR3. This chain's CDR3 is CASSLFSTSSEQFF. CDR3 sequence (DNA): TGTGCCAGCAGTTTATTTTCCACTAGCTCTGAGCAGTTCTTC.

This clonotype was seen many times. The V gene is TRBV5-1, the J gene TRBJ2-7; 10 positions match TRBD2. The CDR3 totals 17 residues. The germline gives CDR1 SGHRS, CDR2 YFSETQ. Trimming took 1 base from V and 5 from J; bases not matched to a gene: 12. CDR3 region: CASSLTLAGAVTNEQYF. The DNA of the CDR3 is TGCGCCAGCAGCTTGACGCTAGCGGGAGCGGTCACAAACGAGCAGTACTTC.

This clonotype was picked up many times. The V call is TRBV28, the J call TRBJ2-1; TRBD2 might be the D (6 bases). Germline assignment: CDR1 MDHEN and CDR2 SYDVKM. CDR3 length equals 15 residues. V lost 3 bases and J 4 bases, leaving 13 bases between the germline ends. The CDR3: CASSFASSEYNEQFF. The DNA of the CDR3 is TGTGCCAGCAGTTTCGCGTCTAGCGAATACAATGAGCAGTTCTTC.

This clonotype was recorded at least ten times. V is TRBV18 and J is TRBJ2-3, with 9 bases that match TRBD2. V was clipped by 3 bases and J by 4 bases; unmatched bases: 5. Germline CDR1 is KGHSH and CDR2 is LQKENI. This CDR3 spans 15 amino acids. The chain's CDR3 is CASSPVAGVADTQYF. The CDR3 nucleotides read TGTGCCAGCTCACCCGTAGCGGGAGTGGCAGATACGCAGTATTTT.